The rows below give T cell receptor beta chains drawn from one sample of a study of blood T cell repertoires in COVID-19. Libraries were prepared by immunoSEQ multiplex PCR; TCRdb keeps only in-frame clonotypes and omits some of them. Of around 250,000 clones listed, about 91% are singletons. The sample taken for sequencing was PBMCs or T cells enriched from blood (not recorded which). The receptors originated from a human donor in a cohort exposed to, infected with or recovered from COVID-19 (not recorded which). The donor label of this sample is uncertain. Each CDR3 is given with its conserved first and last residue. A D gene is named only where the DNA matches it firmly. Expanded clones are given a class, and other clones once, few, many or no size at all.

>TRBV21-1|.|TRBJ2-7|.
CASSKEGDRASYEQYF
TGTGCCAGCAGCAAAGAGGGGGACAGGGCCTCCTACGAGCAGTACTTC
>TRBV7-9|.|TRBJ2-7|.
CASSHPKSSYEQYF
TGTGCCAGCAGCCACCCTAAGAGCTCCTACGAGCAGTACTTC
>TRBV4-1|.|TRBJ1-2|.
CASSQAPTAPYGYTF
TGCGCCAGCAGCCAAGCCCCTACAGCCCCCTATGGCTACACCTTC
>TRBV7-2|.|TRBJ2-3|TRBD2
CASSLGASGFTDTQYF
TGTGCCAGCAGCTTAGGCGCTAGCGGATTCACAGATACGCAGTATTTT
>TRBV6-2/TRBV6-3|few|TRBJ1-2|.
CASSRDTAQIGYTF
TGTGCCAGCAGTCGGGACACGGCCCAAATAGGCTACACCTTC
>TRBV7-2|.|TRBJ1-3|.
CASSLGRGGNTIYF
TGTGCCAGCAGCCTAGGTAGGGGAGGAAACACCATATATTTT
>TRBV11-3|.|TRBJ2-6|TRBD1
CASSLDPGTGGSGANVLTF
TGTGCCAGCAGCTTAGATCCTGGGACAGGGGGCTCCGGGGCCAACGTCCTGACTTTC
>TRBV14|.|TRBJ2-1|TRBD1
CASSLGGTGYNEQFF
TGTGCCAGCAGCTTAGGGGGCACAGGATACAATGAGCAGTTCTTC
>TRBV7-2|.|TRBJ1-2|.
CASSPGGLSYGYTF
TGTGCCAGCAGCCCCGGGGGTCTATCCTATGGCTACACCTTC
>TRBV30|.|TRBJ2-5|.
CAWSAQMKETQYF
TGTGCCTGGAGTGCTCAGATGAAAGAGACCCAGTACTTC
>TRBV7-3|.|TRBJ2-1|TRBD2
CASSHPSGGHNEQFF
TGTGCCAGCAGCCATCCTAGCGGGGGCCATAATGAGCAGTTCTTC
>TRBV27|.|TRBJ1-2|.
CASSPTGGRNGYTF
TGTGCCAGCAGTCCCACCGGGGGGCGGAATGGCTACACCTTC
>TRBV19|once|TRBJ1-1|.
CASSLGNVMNTEAFF
TGTGCCAGTAGTTTGGGCAATGTCATGAACACTGAAGCTTTCTTT
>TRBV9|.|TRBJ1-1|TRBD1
CASGQVNTEAFF
TGTGCCAGCGGACAGGTAAACACTGAAGCTTTCTTT
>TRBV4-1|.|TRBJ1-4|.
CASSQDPTGYEKLFF
TGCGCCAGCAGCCAAGATCCCACAGGGTATGAAAAACTGTTTTTT
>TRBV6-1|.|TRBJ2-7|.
CASSEKKRTALGEQYF
TGTGCCAGCAGTGAAAAGAAAAGGACAGCCCTGGGGGAGCAGTACTTC
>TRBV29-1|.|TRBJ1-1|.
CSVSGRGNEAFF
TGCAGCGTTTCAGGGAGGGGTAATGAAGCTTTCTTT
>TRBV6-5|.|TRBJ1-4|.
CASRSTITNEKLFF
TGTGCCAGCCGTTCTACGATCACCAATGAAAAACTGTTTTTT
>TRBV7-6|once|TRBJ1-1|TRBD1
CASSQGQGGSNTEAFF
TGTGCCAGCAGCCAGGGACAGGGTGGGTCGAACACTGAAGCTTTCTTT
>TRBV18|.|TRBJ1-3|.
CASTLGVMTSGNTIYF
TGTGCCAGCACTCTAGGGGTGATGACCTCTGGAAACACCATATATTTT
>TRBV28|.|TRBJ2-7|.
CASSPSLIYEQYF
TGTGCCAGCAGTCCATCTCTAATCTACGAGCAGTACTTC
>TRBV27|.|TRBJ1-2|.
CASSLSVSGYGYTF
TGTGCCAGCAGTTTATCAGTGTCAGGCTATGGCTACACCTTC
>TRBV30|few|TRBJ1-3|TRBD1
CAWSPGTGSGNTIYF
TGTGCCTGGAGTCCTGGGACAGGCTCTGGAAACACCATATATTTT
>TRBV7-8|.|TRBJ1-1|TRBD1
CASSPPQGGGGNTEAFF
TGTGCCAGCAGCCCGCCACAGGGGGGTGGGGGGAACACTGAAGCTTTCTTT
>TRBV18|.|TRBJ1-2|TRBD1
CASSLTRSTGGGYTF
TGTGCCAGCTCACTCACTAGGAGCACAGGGGGAGGCTACACCTTC
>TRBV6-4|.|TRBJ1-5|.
CASQQVMLYSNQPQHF
TGTGCCAGCCAACAGGTTATGCTTTATAGCAATCAGCCCCAGCATTTT
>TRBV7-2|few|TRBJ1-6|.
CASSLIHHYNSPLHF
TGTGCCAGCAGCTTAATCCATCACTATAATTCACCCCTCCACTTT
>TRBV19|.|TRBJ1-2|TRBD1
CASQPTGGIYGYTF
TGTGCCAGCCAGCCGACAGGGGGCATCTATGGCTACACCTTC
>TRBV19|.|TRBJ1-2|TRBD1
CASSITQGEYGYTF
TGTGCCAGTAGTATTACGCAGGGGGAATATGGCTACACCTTC
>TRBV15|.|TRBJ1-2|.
CATSRDVVLDYGYTF
TGTGCCACCAGCAGAGATGTAGTCCTCGACTATGGCTACACCTTC
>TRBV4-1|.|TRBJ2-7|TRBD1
CASSDGTGARRSSYEQYF
TGCGCCAGCAGCGATGGGACAGGGGCGCGCAGGAGCTCCTACGAGCAGTACTTC
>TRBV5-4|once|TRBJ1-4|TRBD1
CASSGGGTNEKLFF
TGTGCCAGCAGCGGAGGGGGCACTAATGAAAAACTGTTTTTT
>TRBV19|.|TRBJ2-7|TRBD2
CASSPGLAIVYEQYF
TGTGCCAGTAGCCCCGGACTAGCGATCGTCTACGAGCAGTACTTC
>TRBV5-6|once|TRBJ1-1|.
CASSLVQGTEAFF
TGTGCCAGCAGCTTGGTACAGGGCACTGAAGCTTTCTTT
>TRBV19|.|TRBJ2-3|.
CASSIRGSSTDTQYF
TGTGCCAGTAGTATCAGGGGATCGAGCACAGATACGCAGTATTTT
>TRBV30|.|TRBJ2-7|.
CAWSVGGQSEQYF
TGTGCCTGGAGTGTAGGCGGTCAGTCCGAGCAGTACTTC
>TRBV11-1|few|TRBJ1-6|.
CASSFSQGGSPLHF
TGTGCCAGCAGCTTTTCACAGGGTGGATCACCCCTCCACTTT
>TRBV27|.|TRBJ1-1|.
CASRNFGDTNTEAFF
TGTGCCAGCAGAAACTTCGGGGATACGAACACTGAAGCTTTCTTT
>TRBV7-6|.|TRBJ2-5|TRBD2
CASSLRGGSGGGYQETQYF
TGTGCCAGCAGCTTACGAGGCGGGAGCGGGGGTGGGTACCAAGAGACCCAGTACTTC
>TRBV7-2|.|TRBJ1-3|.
CASSSRGGDSGNTIYF
TGTGCCAGCAGCTCCCGGGGGGGCGACTCTGGAAACACCATATATTTT